This T cell receptor beta chain was captured by sequencing in a study of blood T cells in healthy people across ages (dated by TCRdb to the mid-2010s). Looking at the study overall: In model experiments, template switching captured roughly one uniquely barcoded TCR beta cDNA molecule for every two T cells. For two donors (one aged 18 to 30 and one aged 80 or older), the study analyzed two additional independent replicas of 1 million unique cDNA reads from the same blood draw. Donors were grouped into four age groups: young (average approximately 15 years), middle-aged (roughly 38), aged (approximately 67) and long-lived (just over 80). To track age-related changes in TCR beta repertoire diversity, the study relied on deep sequencing normalized with unique cDNA molecular identifiers. To avoid experimental bias, donors of different ages were distributed randomly across sequencing lanes. General findings and caveats noted by the study authors: Conclusive comparison of naive and antigen-experienced compartments was prevented by the profiling of bulk unsorted PBMCs. The long-lived group showed more naive CD4+ T cells, fewer expanded clones and increased TCR diversity than the aged group, suggesting age selection. Total diversity estimates from one million sequenced T cells were considered lower bounds and underestimates. Observed TCR beta diversity correlated strongly with the percentage of naive T cells measured by flow cytometry. Because donor CMV infection status was unknown, age-related changes in expanded clonotypes were potentially confounded. Observed TCR beta diversity per million T cells fell roughly linearly with age, and a significant reduction was already apparent by age approximately 41.

This clonotype was recorded a few times. Its antigen is still unknown. It has no much larger one-base neighbor in the sample; base qualities were not kept. The library was built by means of 5' RACE. Sequencing used an Illumina HiSeq 2500. The second PCR ran for roughly 7 to 11 cycles and used a J-beta primer mix along with a sample-barcoded 5' primer. A template-switch 5' adaptor carrying 12 random nucleotides introduced a unique molecular identifier onto each TCR beta cDNA molecule. At least 2.5 million CDR3-containing paired-end reads were obtained from each sample. First-strand cDNA was synthesized from all RNA with the Mint cDNA synthesis kit, primed by a TRBC-specific oligonucleotide. Following uracil-DNA glycosylase treatment, all cDNA underwent a first 18-cycle PCR with the universal primers M1SS and BC2_uni_R. The authors' analysis ran thus. For normalization, 1 million high-quality reads, each with a distinct molecular identifier, were randomly selected from each sample. Reads sharing molecular identifiers were discarded rather than binned into consensus sequences. CDR3 identification, clonotype clustering and error correction used MiTCR with a Q25 quality threshold and the strictest error-elimination algorithm. Lower-bound total TCR beta diversity was estimated with a nonparametric unseen species model using Euler transformation. TCRdb applied fastp at Q25 and MiXCR to the public reads, then kept only in-frame beta chains. Each CDR3 protein gets just one entry, which takes the most common genes and DNA from the rows behind it. Here the V and J calls rest on TCRdb's processing, not on the authors' analysis. Across this sample there are some 1.4 million distinct CDR3 sequences, with approximately 38% seen only once. 7% to 9.5% of the sample lies in the top ten.

The donors were roughly 39 Caucasian individuals from Russia, aged 6 to 90 years, who were systemically healthy. Each donor gave roughly 11 milliliters of peripheral blood, drawn into EDTA-treated Vacutainer tubes. Ficoll-Paque density-gradient centrifugation was used to isolate PBMCs, with at least 6 million obtained per sample. Total RNA, at least 6 micrograms per sample, was extracted from PBMCs with Trizol reagent. Naive CD45RAhigh/CD27high T cell percentages were measured by flow cytometry on a PBMC aliquot from every donor. CDR1 and CDR2 (MDHEN, SYDVKM) derive from the germline V gene. The V and J ends are trimmed by 11 bases and 0 bases, leaving 14 bases between them. The CDR3 starts with the cysteine, ends with the phenylalanine, and has 14 residues. Only the CDR3 DNA is retained, 42 bases long and in frame from the first base.

The receptor was isolated from a woman between 18 and 30 years old in good health. Sequencing used blood. The chain is encoded by TRBV28 joined to TRBJ1-5; too little of a D gene remains to name it. The sequenced DNA: TGTGCCGAGGGTGCGGGATATAGCAATCAGCCCCAGCATTTT. Its product reads: CAEGAGYSNQPQHF.